This T cell receptor beta chain was observed in a study of early T cells in non-severe SARS-CoV-2 infection. As for the study in general: With bulk RNA from unsorted whole blood as input, sequencing yielded unpaired chains. General study points: The study's VDJdb matching favored anti-spike CD8 responses and missed private and CD4 specificities.

This clonotype showed up just a few times. Its antigen is currently unknown. The CDR3 consists of 14 residues. Germline loops: CDR1 MNHNY, CDR2 SVGAGI (reference sequence). Trimming took off 2 bases at V and 3 bases at J, with 10 bases between the two ends. Unique molecular identifiers (one per individual cDNA molecule) were attached. TCRdb analysed the 5' RACE reads with MiXCR anew, one entry per CDR3 protein. In the table there are around 31,000 distinct CDR3 sequences, approximately 6% of which are singletons. The sequence came from an adult who was a healthcare worker with PCR-confirmed SARS-CoV-2 infection or an uninfected control (not recorded which). The V gene is TRBV6-6, the J gene TRBJ1-1, with no clear D. The sample was whole blood. CDR3 sequence (DNA): TGTGCCAGCAGTTACGGAGGGAGAGACACTGAAGCTTTCTTT. Protein sequence: CASSYGGRDTEAFF.